This TCR beta chain is drawn from a study of blood T cell repertoires in COVID-19. Study-wide background: The United States, Italy and Spain supplied acute and convalescent COVID-19 samples.

In the original workflow: Reference gene primer amplification yielded estimated nucleated cell counts. Using immunoSEQ multiplex PCR, the repertoire was profiled, and TCRdb retains in-frame clones only, with some absent. That table supplies the V and J calls and clone size; D and trimming were determined from the DNA. The sample lists 80,000 or so clones, over 75% occurring once. Seattle researchers signed up patients amid active infection and tracked them longitudinally. Deletions cut 3 bases from V and 7 bases from J, with 13 bases between. Germline V gene data show CDR1 as KGHSH and CDR2 as LQKENI. There are 14 residues in the CDR3.

The clonotype comes from a man aged 50-59 years with COVID-19, enrolled during active disease. This rearrangement joins TRBV18 to TRBJ1-5; a possible D gene is TRBD1 (6 bases). The specimen sequenced was peripheral blood. CDR3 region: CASSPGQSGQPQHF. The DNA for the CDR3 is TGTGCCAGCTCACCGGGACAAAGTGGACAGCCCCAGCATTTT.